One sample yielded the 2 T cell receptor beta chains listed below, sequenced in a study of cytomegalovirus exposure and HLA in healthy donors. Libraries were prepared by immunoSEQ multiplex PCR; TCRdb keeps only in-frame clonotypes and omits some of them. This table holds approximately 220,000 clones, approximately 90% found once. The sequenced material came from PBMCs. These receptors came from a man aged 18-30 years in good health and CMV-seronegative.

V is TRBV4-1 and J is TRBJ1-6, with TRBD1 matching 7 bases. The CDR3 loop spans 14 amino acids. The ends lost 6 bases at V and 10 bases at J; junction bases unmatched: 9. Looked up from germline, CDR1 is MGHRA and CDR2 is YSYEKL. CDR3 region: CASREQTGYSPLHF. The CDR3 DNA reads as TGCGCCAGCAGAGAACAGACAGGGTACTCACCCCTCCACTTT.

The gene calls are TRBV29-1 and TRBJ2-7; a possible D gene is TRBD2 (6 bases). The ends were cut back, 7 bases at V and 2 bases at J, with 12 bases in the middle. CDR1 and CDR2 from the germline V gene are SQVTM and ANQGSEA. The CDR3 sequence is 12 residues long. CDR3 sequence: CSGRDSAYEQYF. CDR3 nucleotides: TGCAGCGGCCGGGACTCCGCCTACGAGCAGTACTTC.